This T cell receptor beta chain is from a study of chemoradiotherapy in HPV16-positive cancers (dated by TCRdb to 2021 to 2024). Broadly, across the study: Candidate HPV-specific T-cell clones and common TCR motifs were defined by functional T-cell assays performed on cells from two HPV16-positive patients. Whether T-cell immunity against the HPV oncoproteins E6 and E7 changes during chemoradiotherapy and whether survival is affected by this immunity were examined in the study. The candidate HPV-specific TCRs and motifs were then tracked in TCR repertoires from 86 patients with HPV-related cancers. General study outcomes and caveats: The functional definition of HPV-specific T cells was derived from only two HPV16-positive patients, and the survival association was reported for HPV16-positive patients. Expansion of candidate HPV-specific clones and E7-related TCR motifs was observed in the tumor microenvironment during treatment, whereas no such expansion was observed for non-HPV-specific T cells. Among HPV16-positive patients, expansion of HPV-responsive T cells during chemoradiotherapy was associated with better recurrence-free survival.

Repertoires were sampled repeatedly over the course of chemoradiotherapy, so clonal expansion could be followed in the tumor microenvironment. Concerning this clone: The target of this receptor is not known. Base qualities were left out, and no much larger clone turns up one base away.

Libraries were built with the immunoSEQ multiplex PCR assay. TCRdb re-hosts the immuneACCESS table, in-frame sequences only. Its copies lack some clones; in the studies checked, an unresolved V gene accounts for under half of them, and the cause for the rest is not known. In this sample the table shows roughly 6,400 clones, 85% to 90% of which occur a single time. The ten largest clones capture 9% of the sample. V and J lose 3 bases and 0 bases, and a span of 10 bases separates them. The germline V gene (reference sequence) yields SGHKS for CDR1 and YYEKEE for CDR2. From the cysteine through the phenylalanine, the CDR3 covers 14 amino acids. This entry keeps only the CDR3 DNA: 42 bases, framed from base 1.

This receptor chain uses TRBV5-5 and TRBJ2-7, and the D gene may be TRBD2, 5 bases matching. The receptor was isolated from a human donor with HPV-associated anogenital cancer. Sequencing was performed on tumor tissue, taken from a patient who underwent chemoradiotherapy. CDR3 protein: CASSSPSSSYEQYF. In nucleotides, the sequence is TGTGCCAGCAGCTCTCCTAGCAGCTCCTACGAGCAGTACTTC.